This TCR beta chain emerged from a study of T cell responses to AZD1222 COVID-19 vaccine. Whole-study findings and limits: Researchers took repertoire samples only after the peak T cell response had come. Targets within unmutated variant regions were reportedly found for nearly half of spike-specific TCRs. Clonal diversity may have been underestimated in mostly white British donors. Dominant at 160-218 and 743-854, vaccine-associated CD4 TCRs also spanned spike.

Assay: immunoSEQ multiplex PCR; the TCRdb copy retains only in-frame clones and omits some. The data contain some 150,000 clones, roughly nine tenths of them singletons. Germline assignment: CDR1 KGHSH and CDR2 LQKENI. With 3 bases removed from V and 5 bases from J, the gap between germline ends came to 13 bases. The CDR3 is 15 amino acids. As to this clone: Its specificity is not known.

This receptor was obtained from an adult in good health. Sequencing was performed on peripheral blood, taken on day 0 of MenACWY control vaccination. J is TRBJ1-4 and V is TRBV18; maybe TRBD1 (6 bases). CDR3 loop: CASSPRTEGNEKLFF. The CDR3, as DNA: TGTGCCAGCTCACCCCGGACAGAGGGAAATGAAAAACTGTTTTTT.